One and the same sample provided the 3 T cell receptor beta chains below, sequenced in a study of CD8 T cells in ankylosing spondylitis. TCRdb re-derived calls from the 5' RACE reads in MiXCR, one entry per CDR3 protein. Of 200,000 to 250,000 distinct CDR3 sequences in the sample, about 10% were seen once. The sample comprised blood, either unsorted or a sorted T cell fraction (not recorded which). The receptors were sampled from a male donor with ankylosing spondylitis or in good health (not recorded which).

This clonotype was recorded at least ten times. The J gene is TRBJ1-5, the V gene TRBV20-1, with 7 bases matching TRBD1. Germline CDR1 and CDR2: DFQATT and SNEGSKA (reference sequence). J gave up 4 bases and V 0 bases, and 12 bases lay outside the gene matches. The CDR3 loop spans 17 amino acids. The chain's CDR3 is CSARDGAAGGKNQPQHF. The CDR3 coding sequence is TGCAGTGCTAGAGATGGGGCGGCAGGGGGGAAAAATCAGCCCCAGCATTTT.

This clonotype was seen many times. The rearrangement joins TRBV5-1 to TRBJ2-7, with 7 bases aligning to TRBD2. CDR3 length: 14 amino acids. From germline, CDR1 is SGHRS and CDR2 YFSETQ. J lost 5 bases, V lost 7 bases, and 12 bases had no gene match. The CDR3 loop is CASHSGSGFDEQYF. As DNA, the CDR3 is TGCGCCAGCCATAGCGGGTCCGGGTTCGACGAGCAGTACTTC.

This clonotype was observed many times. The chain has TRBV7-2 and TRBJ2-1, with TRBD1 matching 11 bases. The V gene's germline CDR1 is SGHTA and CDR2 FQGNSA. The CDR3 length is 17 residues. V lost 3 bases, J lost 5 bases, and 9 bases stayed unmatched. CDR3 loop: CASSLGQGVRGNNEQFF. The CDR3 DNA reads as TGTGCCAGCAGCTTGGGACAGGGGGTTCGCGGCAACAATGAGCAGTTCTTC.